This TCR beta chain comes out of a study of blood T cell repertoires in COVID-19. For the study at large: Italy, Spain and the United States were the sources of the convalescent and acute COVID-19 samples. Nucleic acid was either cDNA or gDNA, and it came from T cells, B-cell-depleted T cells, or PBMCs.

Germline V gene sequence: CDR1 SGHAT, CDR2 FQNNGV. CDR3 size: 17 residues. V gave up 3 bases and J gave up 0 bases; unmatched junction bases: 8. This table comes from immunoSEQ multiplex PCR, and its TCRdb copy is limited to in-frame clones, with some not included. This sample has about 130,000 clones; approximately 80% occur once, and the top ten carry 3%. V usage is TRBV11-2 and J usage is TRBJ2-1; 7 positions match TRBD2. The specimen sequenced was peripheral blood. This receptor was obtained from a woman older than 75 with acute or convalescent COVID-19. CDR3 in DNA: TGTGCCAGCAGCTTTGGGGGGGGGATAAGCTCCTACAATGAGCAGTTCTTC. Residues: CASSFGGGISSYNEQFF.